A single sample gave rise to the 18 T cell receptor beta chains below, sequenced in a study of Ad26.COV2.S vaccination and SARS-CoV-2 variants. The treatment denotes: approximately 18 received Ad26.COV2.S at low or high dose, single or two shots; 5 received placebo; per-sample allocation not given. The samples were gathered on day 63 after the first injection of vaccine or placebo. Clones were read by immunoSEQ multiplex PCR, and TCRdb kept only the in-frame ones, dropping some. This sample has around 300,000 clones, with about nine tenths found just once. The sequencing used peripheral blood, collected in a trial of Ad26.COV2.S vaccine versus placebo. These receptors originate from a person between 18 and 65 years old who received the Ad26.COV2.S COVID-19 vaccine or a placebo.

This chain connects TRBV19 to TRBJ1-6; D call uncertain. CDR1 and CDR2 (germline): LNHDA, SQIVND (reference sequence). The CDR3 sequence is 15 residues long. Deletions cut 0 bases from V and 4 bases from J, with 7 bases between. As DNA, the CDR3 is TGTGCCAGTAGTATAGAGGGGATTTATAATTCACCCCTCCACTTT. Translated, it gives CASSIEGIYNSPLHF.

V is TRBV14 and J is TRBJ2-4, with unresolved D. Trimming shortened V by 3 bases and J by 7 bases, and 4 bases separated the two germline ends. Germline values: CDR1 SGHDN, CDR2 FVKESK. This CDR3 has 11 residues. The CDR3 here is CASSHSNIQYF. The CDR3 coding sequence is TGTGCCAGCAGCCATTCCAACATTCAGTACTTC.

V and J are TRBV7-9 and TRBJ1-5, with D perhaps matching TRBD1 (5 bases). Per germline, CDR1 SEHNR and CDR2 FQNEAQ (reference sequence). The CDR3 runs 13 residues. Trimming took off 5 bases at V and 6 bases at J, with 11 bases between the two ends. Here the CDR3 DNA reads TGTGCCAGCAGCCCCGGGGGGGTTCAGCCCCAGCATTTT. Translating gives CASSPGGVQPQHF.

V gene TRBV30 combines with J gene TRBJ2-3; D not certain. The germline V and J ends were trimmed by 2 bases and 2 bases, with 5 bases remaining between them. Germline CDR1 reads GTSNPN; CDR2 reads SVGIG (reference sequence). The CDR3 sequence is 12 residues long. CDR3 loop: CAWSPNTDTQYF. DNA for the CDR3: TGTGCCTGGAGTCCTAACACAGATACGCAGTATTTT.

This chain joins TRBV5-1 and TRBJ1-2; perhaps TRBD1 as D (5 bases). From germline, CDR1 is SGHRS and CDR2 YFSETQ. Trimming removed 4 bases from V and 4 bases from J, with 17 bases in between. The CDR3 is 15 amino acids. This CDR3 reads CASSLEGVPGYGYTF. CDR3 DNA: TGCGCCAGCAGCCTGGAAGGGGTGCCGGGCTATGGCTACACCTTC. Complete variable domain (other parts from reference TRBV5-1 and TRBJ1-2): KAGVTQTPRYLIKTRGQQVTLSCSPISGHRSVSWYQQTPGQGLQFLFEYFSETQRNKGNFPGRFSGRQFSNSRSEMNVSTLELGDSALYLCASSLEGVPGYGYTFGSGTRLTVV.

This clone was observed once. The rearrangement links TRBV30 to TRBJ2-3, with D possibly being TRBD2 (5 bases). V was trimmed by 0 bases and J by 5 bases, leaving 15 bases between them. Germline V gene sequence: CDR1 GTSNPN, CDR2 SVGIG (reference sequence). The CDR3 length is 15 residues. The CDR3, as DNA: TGTGCCTGGAGTGTTGTGTCGGGGTTCAGAGATACGCAGTATTTT. As protein: CAWSVVSGFRDTQYF.

This clone was seen only once. The genes are TRBV9 and TRBJ2-7; maybe TRBD2 (5 bases). Germline-derived CDR1 and CDR2 are SGDLS and YYNGEE. The CDR3 consists of 14 residues. V lost 0 bases and J 0 bases, leaving 7 bases between the germline ends. CDR3 in amino acids: CASSVELDSYEQYF. CDR3 nucleotide sequence: TGTGCCAGCAGCGTAGAACTAGACTCCTACGAGCAGTACTTC.

This rearrangement joins TRBV4-1 to TRBJ1-2; a weak D match, TRBD1 (5 bases). Trimming took off 2 bases at V and 7 bases at J, with 20 bases between the two ends. Germline assignment: CDR1 MGHRA and CDR2 YSYEKL. This CDR3 is built from 16 residues. CDR3 sequence: CASSQSMAGKISGYTF. CDR3 DNA: TGCGCCAGCAGCCAAAGTATGGCAGGGAAGATCTCTGGCTACACCTTC.

The chain carries TRBV11-2 and TRBJ2-2, with a tentative D call TRBD2 (5 bases). The CDR3 extends over 15 amino acids. With 3 bases removed from V and 4 bases from J, the gap between germline ends came to 12 bases. Looked up from germline, CDR1 is SGHAT and CDR2 is FQNNGV. The CDR3 protein is CASSFGLAGTGELFF. The CDR3 bases are TGTGCCAGCAGCTTCGGGCTAGCTGGCACCGGGGAGCTGTTTTTT.

The rearrangement uses TRBV5-1 and TRBJ1-4, with a possible D match to TRBD1 (5 bases). CDR1 and CDR2 (germline): SGHRS, YFSETQ. Between the trimmed V and J ends, which lost 4 bases and 8 bases, there was a span of 15 bases. This CDR3 has 14 amino acids. CDR3 sequence reads: CASSPLQGSEKLFF. CDR3 sequence (DNA): TGCGCCAGCAGCCCACTCCAGGGATCGGAAAAACTGTTTTTT.

This rearrangement joins TRBV5-1 to TRBJ2-3, with TRBD2 matching 7 bases. V lost 4 bases to trimming and J lost 1 base; unmatched junction nucleotides: 12. Germline V lookup: CDR1 SGHRS, CDR2 YFSETQ. This CDR3 has 17 amino acids. The CDR3 region has the DNA TGCGCCAGCAGCCCCCGTCATCAGAGCGGGGGCACAGATACGCAGTATTTT. Its protein is CASSPRHQSGGTDTQYF.

V gene TRBV28 combines with J gene TRBJ1-5, with D perhaps matching TRBD1 (6 bases). The CDR3 sequence is 14 residues long. Germline V gene sequence: CDR1 MDHEN, CDR2 SYDVKM. V lost 8 bases and J lost 3, with 14 bases in between. This CDR3 reads CASLGAGTNQPQHF. The CDR3 DNA follows: TGTGCCAGCCTGGGGGCAGGCACCAATCAGCCCCAGCATTTT. Using reference TRBV28 and TRBJ1-5 for the parts outside the CDR3, the full variable domain is DVKVTQSSRYLVKRTGEKVFLECVQDMDHENMFWYRQDPGLGLRLIYFSYDVKMKEKGDIPEGYSVSREKKERFSLILESASTNQTSMYLCASLGAGTNQPQHFGDGTRLSIL.

The V gene is TRBV6-5, the J gene TRBJ1-4; a weak D match, TRBD1 (6 bases). V lost 6 bases, J lost 7 bases, and 15 bases lay in between. This CDR3 is 14 amino acids long. Germline V lookup: CDR1 MNHEY, CDR2 SVGAGI. CDR3 DNA sequence: TGTGCCAGCAGCGTACAGGGCTTTGGTGAAAAACTGTTTTTT. This gives the protein CASSVQGFGEKLFF.

V and J are TRBV5-6 and TRBJ2-7, with unresolved D. This CDR3 is built from 14 residues. The V and J ends lost 2 bases and 3 bases respectively, with 12 bases between them. Germline assignment: CDR1 SGHDT and CDR2 YYEEEE. The CDR3 bases are TGTGCCAGCAGCTTAGGGAATACGGTCTACGAGCAGTACTTC. Its translation: CASSLGNTVYEQYF.

The genes are TRBV7-2 and TRBJ1-2; no firm D call. The ends were cut back, 1 base at V and 3 bases at J, with 12 bases in the middle. CDR1 is SGHTA, CDR2 FQGNSA, per germline. This CDR3 has 15 amino acids. DNA for the CDR3: TGTGCCAGCAGCTTAGGTATCCGGACGGACTATGGCTACACCTTC. Translation: CASSLGIRTDYGYTF.

This rearrangement joins TRBV3-1 (or the pseudogene TRBV3-2) to TRBJ1-5, with D tentatively TRBD1 (5 bases). The CDR3 loop spans 14 amino acids. Trimming pared 1 base from V and 5 bases from J, leaving 9 bases between. Germline V gene sequence: CDR1 LGHDT, CDR2 YNNKEL (reference sequence). The CDR3 reads CASSQGIRDQPQHF. The CDR3 coding sequence is TGTGCCAGCAGCCAAGGTATCAGGGATCAGCCCCAGCATTTT.

The CDR3 DNA sequence: TGTGCCAGCAGTTGGGGTCCTAATGAAAAACTGTTTTTT. Its protein is CASSWGPNEKLFF. The V gene is TRBV28, the J gene TRBJ1-4; no firm D call. CDR1 is MDHEN, CDR2 SYDVKM, per germline. This CDR3 region has 13 residues. Trimming removed 4 bases from V and 3 bases from J, with 6 bases in between.

V gene TRBV30 combines with J gene TRBJ1-4, with D hard to call. Germline V gives CDR1 GTSNPN, CDR2 SVGIG (reference sequence). Trimming shortened V by 2 bases and J by 0 bases, and 7 bases separated the two germline ends. The CDR3 loop spans 14 amino acids. CDR3 loop: CAWSRVPTNEKLFF. In DNA, the CDR3 is TGTGCCTGGAGTCGTGTGCCAACTAATGAAAAACTGTTTTTT.